Following are 11 T cell receptor beta chains from one sample sequenced in a study of T-cell reconstitution after alpha-beta-depleted transplantation in children (dated by TCRdb to about 2016). The method was PCR. Instrument on record: Illumina HiSeq 2500. TCR library preparation used molecular barcoding, with unique molecular identifiers applied to normalize quantification of the TCRbeta repertoire. TCRdb applied fastp at Q25 and MiXCR to the public reads, then kept only in-frame beta chains. Each CDR3 protein gets just one entry, which takes the most common genes and DNA from the rows behind it. The table for this sample lists just over 950,000 distinct CDR3 sequences; roughly 29% of them were counted only once. Roughly 30% of the sample rests with the top ten. In the paper's terms, the treatment or condition label means: allogeneic hematopoietic cell transplantation with graft depleted of TCRalphabeta T cells and CD19 B cells.

The source was PBMCs, mostly from graft donor cells, collected 360 days after TCRalphabeta/CD19-depleted stem cell transplant. These receptor sequences come from a boy in the first two years of life who had a stem cell transplant for SCID, so the T cells may come from the graft donor.

The chain uses TRBV5-5 and TRBJ2-5, with D possibly TRBD1 on 6 matching bases. The germline gives CDR1 SGHKS, CDR2 YYEKEE (reference sequence). The CDR3 contains 15 residues. V lost 0 bases to trimming and J lost 6 bases, with 15 bases between them. The CDR3 region is CASSLEPGTPKTQYF. CDR3 in DNA: TGTGCCAGCAGCTTGGAGCCCGGGACACCGAAGACCCAGTACTTC.

This clonotype has just a few counts. The chain uses TRBV20-1 and TRBJ1-6; tentative D call: TRBD1 (5 bases). This CDR3 has 12 residues. Germline V gives CDR1 DFQATT, CDR2 SNEGSKA (reference sequence). Trimming took 3 bases from V and 13 from J, leaving 13 bases between them. CDR3 in DNA: TGCAGTGCTAGGGCGCAGGGAGGCCCCCTCCACTTT. Translated, it gives CSARAQGGPLHF.

The chain employs TRBV9 and TRBJ1-1, with D possibly being TRBD1 (5 bases). Trimming removed 0 bases at V and 4 bases at J, with 10 bases between. The CDR3 consists of 14 residues. Germline V lookup: CDR1 SGDLS, CDR2 YYNGEE. The CDR3 DNA reads TGTGCCAGCAGCGTAGCGGCAGGGCCCACTGAAGCTTTCTTT. Translating gives CASSVAAGPTEAFF.

J is TRBJ2-2 and V is TRBV6-2 or TRBV6-3, with 9 positions matching TRBD1. Germline V gives CDR1 MNHEY, CDR2 SVGEGT. The CDR3 is 16 residues long. The V gene end was trimmed by 4 bases and the J gene end by 4 bases; junction bases not matched to a gene: 7. The CDR3, as DNA: TGTGCCAGCAGTTCACCGGGACAGGGATCCACCGGGGAGCTGTTTTTT. It translates to CASSSPGQGSTGELFF.

This clonotype was observed once. The chain joins TRBV12-3 or TRBV12-4 to TRBJ2-3; 7 positions agree with TRBD1. J gave up 1 base and V 6 bases, and 16 bases lay outside the gene matches. The CDR3 runs to 18 residues. CDR3 bases: TGTGCCAGCAGCCTGATACACAAACCGGGACAGCGCACAGATACGCAGTATTTT. Translating it yields CASSLIHKPGQRTDTQYF.

The chain uses TRBV7-8 and TRBJ2-5; 14 bases are shared with TRBD2. The CDR3 length is 18 residues. CDR1 is SGHVS and CDR2 is FQNEAQ in the germline V gene. V gave up 2 bases and J gave up 4 bases; unmatched junction bases: 9. CDR3 DNA: TGTGCCAGCAGCTTATCGACTAGCGGGGGGGCCGGGAGAGAGACCCAGTACTTC. It codes for CASSLSTSGGAGRETQYF.

At least ten counts were recorded for this clonotype. The chain joins TRBV24-1 to TRBJ2-3; D is unresolved. Germline loops: CDR1 KGHDR, CDR2 SFDVKD. V lost 0 bases and J 1 base, leaving 7 bases between the germline ends. The CDR3 covers 15 residues. The CDR3 DNA reads TGTGCCACCAGTGATTTGGTGCAGGGCACAGATACGCAGTATTTT. Amino acid sequence: CATSDLVQGTDTQYF.

V is TRBV20-1 and J is TRBJ2-7; maybe TRBD2 (7 bases). The CDR3 runs 12 residues. V was shortened by 2 bases and J by 6 bases, with 11 bases between the two germline ends. CDR1 DFQATT and CDR2 SNEGSKA come from the germline V gene (reference sequence). CDR3 in DNA: TGCAGTGCTAGAATCCGGGGGGCCGAGCAGTACTTC. Translation: CSARIRGAEQYF.

V and J are TRBV4-1 and TRBJ2-7, with TRBD2 identical over 11 bases. The V gene's germline CDR1 is MGHRA and CDR2 YSYEKL. The junction had 7 bases not matched to a gene; V was cut back by 4 bases and J by 5 bases. The CDR3 has 15 residues. The CDR3 bases are TGCGCCAGCAGCCCAGTAGCGGGGGGGCTGAACGAGCAGTACTTC. It codes for CASSPVAGGLNEQYF.

This rearrangement joins TRBV28 to TRBJ2-5; D is possibly TRBD1 (6 bases). The CDR3 length is 14 residues. Germline loops: CDR1 MDHEN, CDR2 SYDVKM. V gave up 6 bases and J gave up 6 bases, with 17 bases separating them. The CDR3 DNA reads as TGTGCCAGCAGCCTTATACAGGGTCCGAAGACCCAGTACTTC. Amino acid sequence: CASSLIQGPKTQYF.

The chain is built from TRBV6-5 and TRBJ2-3, with a possible D match to TRBD2 (5 bases). The CDR3 is 11 residues long. Trimming cost V 10 bases and J 5 bases, with 10 bases left between them. Germline CDR1 is MNHEY and CDR2 is SVGAGI. CDR3: CATTRGDTQYF. The DNA for the CDR3 is TGTGCCACTACCCGGGGAGATACGCAGTATTTT.